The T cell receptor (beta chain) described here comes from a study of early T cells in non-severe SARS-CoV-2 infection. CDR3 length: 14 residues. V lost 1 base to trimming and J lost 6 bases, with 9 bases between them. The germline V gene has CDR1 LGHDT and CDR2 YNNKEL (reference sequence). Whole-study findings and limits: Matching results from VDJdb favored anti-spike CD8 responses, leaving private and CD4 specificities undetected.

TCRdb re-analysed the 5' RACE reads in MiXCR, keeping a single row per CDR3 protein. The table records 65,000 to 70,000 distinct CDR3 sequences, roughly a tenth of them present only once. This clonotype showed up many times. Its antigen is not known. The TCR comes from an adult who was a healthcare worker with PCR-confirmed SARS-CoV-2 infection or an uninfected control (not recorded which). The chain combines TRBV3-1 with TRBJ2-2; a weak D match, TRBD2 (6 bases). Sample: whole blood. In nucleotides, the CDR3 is TGTGCCAGCAGCCAAGGCTCGGGGGCCGGGGAGCTGTTTTTT. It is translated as CASSQGSGAGELFF.